Listed below are T cell receptor beta chains from one sample, sequenced in a study of cytomegalovirus exposure and HLA in healthy donors. Some clones are missing from TCRdb's copy, which holds only in-frame ones; the method was immunoSEQ multiplex PCR. The table lists roughly 300,000 clones, 86% of them singletons, with around 4.2% in the top ten. The specimen was PBMCs. The receptors derive from a man in his forties in good health and CMV-seropositive. CDR3s include the opening cysteine and the closing phenylalanine or tryptophan. Each record gives: D gene, V gene, clone size, J gene, CDR3 length, CDR3 DNA, CDR3 protein. D genes are given only for firm matches. Not all rows give a size; the values are once, few, many and, for expanded clones, a class.

TRBD1	TRBV4-2	.	TRBJ2-7	19	TGTGCCAGCAGCCAAGATCGGGAGACCTGGACAGGGGGCTCCTACGAGCAGTACTTC	CASSQDRETWTGGSYEQYF
TRBD1	TRBV9	.	TRBJ2-3	16	TGTGCCAGCAGCTCCACCACAGGGGTTAGCACAGATACGCAGTATTTT	CASSSTTGVSTDTQYF
TRBD2	TRBV30	.	TRBJ2-5	17	TGTGCCTGGAGTGTAAATTCTGGCCTAGCGGGGGGAAAGACCCAGTACTTC	CAWSVNSGLAGGKTQYF
TRBD1	TRBV7-9	.	TRBJ1-6	15	TGTGCCAGCAGCTTAGAGGGACAGGATAATTCACCCCTCCACTTT	CASSLEGQDNSPLHF
.	TRBV5-1	few	TRBJ2-7	13	TGCGCCAGCAGCTTGGAAGGAGTGAGAGGAGAGTACTTC	CASSLEGVRGEYF
TRBD1	TRBV19	.	TRBJ2-7	14	TGTGCCAGTAGTAGTGGGACAGGGAGCTACGAGCAGTACTTC	CASSSGTGSYEQYF
.	TRBV7-8	.	TRBJ1-5	14	TGTGCCAGCAGCTTAGGACTCCCCTTTCAGCCCCAGCATTTT	CASSLGLPFQPQHF
.	TRBV13	.	TRBJ1-4	12	TGTGCCAGCAGCTTCGGACAGGAAAAACTGTTTTTT	CASSFGQEKLFF
.	TRBV19	few	TRBJ2-2	14	TGTGCCAGTCGATTCCCTGGACAGCCCGGGGAGCTGTTTTTT	CASRFPGQPGELFF
.	TRBV7-9	once	TRBJ2-7	13	TGTGCCAGCAGCTTAGGTGGGTCAGGGGAGCAGTACTTC	CASSLGGSGEQYF
.	TRBV4-2	.	TRBJ2-3	16	TGTGCCAGCAGCCAAGAAGCACTTGCACGCACAGATACGCAGTATTTT	CASSQEALARTDTQYF
.	TRBV11-2	.	TRBJ2-7	14	TGTGCCAGCAGCTTAGATATGACTTCCAACGAGCAGTACTTC	CASSLDMTSNEQYF
.	TRBV27	.	TRBJ1-5	14	TGTGCCAGCAGTTTAATAGCTGGATATCAGCCCCAGCATTTT	CASSLIAGYQPQHF
.	TRBV7-2	.	TRBJ2-5	14	TGTGCCAGCAGCCCGCCAGCGGGCCAAGAGACCCAGTACTTC	CASSPPAGQETQYF
.	TRBV5-4	once	TRBJ2-7	17	TGTGCCAGCAGCCCGGCGGGGCGGGGAGCGGAGTCCATCGAGCAGTACTTC	CASSPAGRGAESIEQYF
TRBD1	TRBV27	.	TRBJ2-7	13	TGTGCCAGCAGTTTCCGGGACAGGGTAAAGCAGTACTTC	CASSFRDRVKQYF
.	TRBV10-3	.	TRBJ2-7	16	TGTGCCATCAGTGAGTCGGTCTGGAGAGACTCCTACGAGCAGTACTTC	CAISESVWRDSYEQYF
.	TRBV28	.	TRBJ1-2	12	TGTGCCAGCAGTTTGTCCATCTATGGCTACACCTTC	CASSLSIYGYTF
.	TRBV9	.	TRBJ2-7	15	TGTGCCAGCAGCGTAGGACGTGGGGCGACCTACGAGCAGTACTTC	CASSVGRGATYEQYF
.	TRBV5-5	.	TRBJ1-5	17	TGTGCCAGCAGCCAAACACCCGGGACAATTCTAGATCAGCCCCAGCATTTT	CASSQTPGTILDQPQHF
TRBD2	TRBV27	.	TRBJ2-1	13	TGTGCCAGCGCAACTAGCGGGAACAATGAGCAGTTCTTC	CASATSGNNEQFF
TRBD1	TRBV27	.	TRBJ2-5	13	TGTGCCAGCAGTTTCCTCAGGGGGGAGACCCAGTACTTC	CASSFLRGETQYF
.	TRBV4-2	few	TRBJ2-1	15	TGTGCCAGCAGCCTTCGCTCGACTAGTAACCATGAGCAGTTCTTC	CASSLRSTSNHEQFF
.	TRBV10-3	few	TRBJ1-1	15	TGTGCCATCAGTGAGACACAGTTGTGGGACACTGAAGCTTTCTTT	CAISETQLWDTEAFF
.	TRBV7-3	.	TRBJ1-2	12	TGTGCCAGCGGGATTGGGGGCTTCGGCTACACCTTC	CASGIGGFGYTF
TRBD2	TRBV18	.	TRBJ2-4	15	TGTGCCAGCTCTATAACTAGCGGGAGTCTGGACATTCAGTACTTC	CASSITSGSLDIQYF
TRBD1	TRBV5-5	.	TRBJ2-1	15	TGTGCCAGCAGCTTGAATCAGGGGGCTACGGGTGAGCAGTTCTTC	CASSLNQGATGEQFF
TRBD1	TRBV10-3	.	TRBJ2-7	14	TGTGCCATCAGTGAGGGGGACAGCTCCTACGAGCAGTACTTC	CAISEGDSSYEQYF
.	TRBV4-2	few	TRBJ1-4	17	TGTGCCAGCAGCCAAGAGTGGTCAGGAACTGGACTCGAAAAACTGTTTTTT	CASSQEWSGTGLEKLFF
.	TRBV7-8	.	TRBJ1-2	12	TGTGCCAGCAGCCCCAAGCGTACAAATTACACCTTC	CASSPKRTNYTF
.	TRBV7-9	.	TRBJ1-5	16	TGTTCCAGCAGCCCACTGGCAGGGTCACTATTGCAGCCCCAGCATTTT	CSSSPLAGSLLQPQHF
.	TRBV6-5	.	TRBJ2-7	15	TGTGCCAGCAGTTCCGGGACTCGGAGGTCCTACGAGCAGTACTTC	CASSSGTRRSYEQYF
TRBD2	TRBV27	once	TRBJ2-5	15	TGTGCCAGCAGTTTATCTGGCGGGAGGGGAGAGACCCAGTACTTC	CASSLSGGRGETQYF
.	TRBV5-1	.	TRBJ1-1	14	TGCGCCAGCCGAGTGGGGGGGAGTATCACTGAAGCTTTCTTT	CASRVGGSITEAFF
.	TRBV28	.	TRBJ2-7	11	TGTGCCAGCAGGGTCCGGGACGAGCAGTACTTC	CASRVRDEQYF
.	TRBV28	once	TRBJ2-1	13	TGTGCCTCGTTAGGACTTCTCAACAATGAGCAGTTCTTC	CASLGLLNNEQFF
TRBD1	TRBV5-4	.	TRBJ2-1	16	TGTGCCAGCAGCCTCGGACAGGGGATCACCTACAATGAGCAGTTCTTC	CASSLGQGITYNEQFF
.	TRBV27	.	TRBJ2-7	14	TGTGCCAGCAGTTCCACTCACCGCTCCTACGAGCAGTACTTC	CASSSTHRSYEQYF
.	TRBV14	.	TRBJ2-5	16	TGTGCCAGCAGCCAAGATTATCCGGGGATTGCAGAGACCCAGTACTTC	CASSQDYPGIAETQYF
TRBD2	TRBV28	.	TRBJ2-1	15	TGTGCCAGCAGTTTATCTGGCGGGAGTTTCAATGAGCAGTTCTTC	CASSLSGGSFNEQFF
TRBD1	TRBV7-9	.	TRBJ2-7	14	TGTGCCAGCAGCTCCCGGGACAGGGGATTCGAGCAGTACTTC	CASSSRDRGFEQYF
TRBD2	TRBV18	.	TRBJ2-7	16	TGTGCCAGCTCACCTTTAGCGGGAGGCTCCTCCTACGAGCAGTACTTC	CASSPLAGGSSYEQYF
.	TRBV29-1	.	TRBJ2-7	12	TGCAGCGTTGTAGGCAGGGGCTACGAGCAGTACTTC	CSVVGRGYEQYF
.	TRBV4-2	.	TRBJ1-2	15	TGTGCCAGCAGCCAAGAAGTAGGGAGAACGGAAGGCTACACCTTC	CASSQEVGRTEGYTF
TRBD2	TRBV12-5	.	TRBJ2-2	15	TGTGCTAGTGGTTTGAGCGGGAGATTTGCCGGGGAGCTGTTTTTT	CASGLSGRFAGELFF